This passage covers 18 T cell receptor beta chains from one sample sequenced in a study of cytomegalovirus exposure and HLA in healthy donors. Libraries were prepared by immunoSEQ multiplex PCR; TCRdb keeps only in-frame clonotypes and omits some of them. The repertoire has hundreds of thousands of clones, 75% to 90% of them found once; the top ten carry over 0.75%. Sequencing was performed on PBMCs. The receptors shown here come from a woman aged 18-29 years in good health and CMV-seronegative.

V and J are TRBV15 and TRBJ1-1; 7 nucleotides align to TRBD1. Germline trimming cut 0 bases from V and 4 bases from J; bases unmatched to any gene: 5. CDR1 and CDR2 (germline): LNHNV, YYDKDF (reference sequence). CDR3 size: 15 residues. The CDR3 nucleotides read TGTGCCACCAGCAGAGATAGGAGGGGGCTCACTGAAGCTTTCTTT. Protein: CATSRDRRGLTEAFF.

This clone is a singleton in its sample. The chain carries TRBV19 and TRBJ2-7, with 7 nucleotides matching TRBD1. The germline CDR1 and CDR2 sequences are LNHDA and SQIVND (reference sequence). The ends lost 3 bases at V and 7 bases at J; junction bases unmatched: 6. CDR3 length: 13 residues. CDR3 nucleotide sequence: TGTGCCAGTAGTATTTTTGAGACAGGGGAGCAGTACTTC. This sequence encodes CASSIFETGEQYF.

The V call is TRBV5-3, the J call TRBJ2-7; the match to TRBD1 covers 7 bases. TRBV5-3 has ORF status, its function being uncertain. This CDR3 has 14 residues. Trimming cost V 6 bases and J 3 bases; bases outside gene matches: 9. Written as DNA, the CDR3 is TGTGCCAGAACCCCCTTGGGACAGTTCTACGAGCAGTACTTC. Translated: CARTPLGQFYEQYF.

The chain is built from TRBV5-1 and TRBJ2-7; D gene ambiguous. CDR1 is SGHRS and CDR2 is YFSETQ in the germline V gene. V lost 4 bases, J lost 3 bases, and 14 bases lay in between. This CDR3 is 14 amino acids long. CDR3 loop: CASSPAQRSYEQYF. As DNA, the CDR3 is TGCGCCAGCAGCCCAGCCCAAAGGAGCTACGAGCAGTACTTC.

The rearrangement uses TRBV6-1 and TRBJ1-5, with TRBD1 matching over 10 bases. Germline V gene sequence: CDR1 MNHNS, CDR2 SASEGT. The J segment lost 4 bases and the V segment lost 5 bases, leaving 5 bases of the junction unmatched. The CDR3 is made up of 15 amino acids. The CDR3 protein is CASSLRDRGNQPQHF. CDR3 coding DNA: TGTGCCAGCAGTTTGCGGGACAGGGGAAATCAGCCCCAGCATTTT.

The V gene is TRBV18, the J gene TRBJ2-1, with a possible D match to TRBD2 (6 bases). Germline values: CDR1 KGHSH, CDR2 LQKENI. The length of the CDR3 is 15 residues. V was shortened by 0 bases and J by 9 bases, with 15 bases between the two germline ends. The CDR3 spells CASSPPSGRDGEQFF. Written as DNA, the CDR3 is TGTGCCAGCTCACCACCGAGCGGGCGGGATGGTGAGCAGTTCTTC.

The V call is TRBV15, the J call TRBJ1-1, with 9 bases fitting TRBD1. Germline CDR1 reads LNHNV; CDR2 reads YYDKDF (reference sequence). This CDR3 contains 16 residues. V lost 0 bases to trimming and J lost 0 bases; unmatched junction nucleotides: 2. CDR3 in amino acids: CATSREGQGMNTEAFF. Written as DNA, the CDR3 is TGTGCCACCAGCAGAGAAGGACAGGGGATGAACACTGAAGCTTTCTTT.

J is TRBJ2-3 and V is TRBV27; TRBD2 is a possible D gene (5 bases). V was shortened by 5 bases and J by 2 bases, with 20 bases between the two germline ends. The V gene's germline CDR1 is MNHEY and CDR2 SMNVEV (reference sequence). The CDR3 sequence is 17 residues long. CDR3 loop: CASSLLKGLTLTDTQYF. CDR3 sequence (DNA): TGTGCCAGCAGTCTCCTAAAAGGACTCACACTCACAGATACGCAGTATTTT.

This chain uses TRBV5-8 with TRBJ1-2; tentative D call: TRBD1 (6 bases). The germline V gene encodes CDR1 SGHTS and CDR2 YDEGEE. The germline V and J ends were trimmed by 0 bases and 6 bases, with 12 bases remaining between them. The CDR3 is made up of 14 amino acids. CDR3 region: CASSLATYRDGYTF. CDR3 sequence (DNA): TGTGCCAGCAGCTTGGCGACGTACAGGGATGGCTACACCTTC.

This chain links TRBV5-6 with TRBJ2-1; 8 bases align to TRBD2. CDR1 and CDR2 from the germline V gene are SGHDT and YYEEEE. CDR3 length equals 17 residues. V shed 4 bases and J 0 bases; nucleotides not matched to a gene: 9. Here the CDR3 DNA reads TGTGCCAGCAGCACCCGACTAGCGCCTAGCTCCTACAATGAGCAGTTCTTC. Protein: CASSTRLAPSSYNEQFF.

The sample holds one count of this clone. The rearrangement joins TRBV28 to TRBJ2-7; 8 bases line up with TRBD2. The CDR3 has 15 amino acids. The V gene's germline CDR1 is MDHEN and CDR2 SYDVKM. Trimming took 5 bases from V and 0 from J; bases not matched to a gene: 6. In nucleotides, the CDR3 is TGTGCCAGCAGTGGACTCGGGACTAGCTCCTACGAGCAGTACTTC. Protein sequence: CASSGLGTSSYEQYF.

This clone occurred once. The rearrangement joins TRBV29-1 to TRBJ2-7, with D hard to call. The germline V gene encodes CDR1 SQVTM and CDR2 ANQGSEA. Between the trimmed V and J ends, which lost 1 base and 4 bases, there was a span of 17 bases. The CDR3 is made up of 15 amino acids. The CDR3 DNA reads as TGCAGCGTTGAAGGGTTCATTAACTCTCCGTACGAGCAGTACTTC. Its translation is CSVEGFINSPYEQYF.

V is TRBV5-4 and J is TRBJ1-1, with D possibly matching TRBD1 (5 bases). The germline gives CDR1 SGHNT, CDR2 YYREEE (reference sequence). The CDR3 contains 14 residues. The V and J ends lost 0 bases and 5 bases respectively, with 11 bases between them. CDR3 in amino acids: CASSLDRRGTEAFF. The CDR3 nucleotides read TGTGCCAGCAGCTTGGACAGGAGGGGAACTGAAGCTTTCTTT.

The chain recombines TRBV19 with TRBJ1-5; D possibly corresponds to TRBD1 (5 bases). Germline values: CDR1 LNHDA, CDR2 SQIVND (reference sequence). V dropped 6 bases and J dropped 6 bases, with 15 bases sitting between them. This CDR3 contains 14 residues. The CDR3 loop reads CASRRTGDLQPQHF. The CDR3 nucleotides are TGTGCCAGTAGGCGTACGGGGGACCTTCAGCCCCAGCATTTT.

The chain recombines TRBV2 with TRBJ1-1; the D gene is possibly TRBD1 (6 bases). CDR1 is SNHLY and CDR2 is FYNNEI in the germline V gene. There are 14 residues in the CDR3. Trimming shortened V by 6 bases and J by 5 bases, and 16 bases separated the two germline ends. CDR3 nucleotides: TGTGCCAGCAGGGATACAGGGTACAGGACTGAAGCTTTCTTT. Translating it yields CASRDTGYRTEAFF.

The chain employs TRBV28 and TRBJ2-7, with D possibly matching TRBD1 (6 bases). The CDR3 contains 15 residues. Germline loops: CDR1 MDHEN, CDR2 SYDVKM. Trimming stripped 2 bases from V and 1 base from J, with 12 bases between. Here the CDR3 reads CASSLRGIVSYEQYF. CDR3 nucleotides: TGTGCCAGCAGTTTAAGGGGGATCGTGTCCTACGAGCAGTACTTC.

The V call is TRBV27, the J call TRBJ2-3, with D maybe TRBD2 (6 bases). V lost 6 bases, J lost 6 bases, and 13 bases lay in between. Germline CDR1 and CDR2: MNHEY and SMNVEV (reference sequence). The CDR3 contains 13 residues. The CDR3 nucleotides read TGTGCCAGCAGAGGCCTAGCGACTGATACGCAGTATTTT. Its protein is CASRGLATDTQYF.

This chain links TRBV13 with TRBJ1-1; TRBD1 might be the D (5 bases). CDR3 length: 11 residues. Per germline, CDR1 PRHDT and CDR2 FYEKMQ (reference sequence). V was trimmed by 8 bases and J by 6 bases, leaving 10 bases between them. The CDR3 nucleotides read TGTGCCAGCGCCAGGGAACCTGAAGCTTTCTTT. It codes for CASAREPEAFF.